This T cell receptor (beta chain) originates from a study of CD8+ T cells in alopecia areata. Findings of the study overall: Scalp clonality and expanded CD8+ clones among the top 100 were significantly decreased by tofacitinib.

RNA extraction and reverse transcription yielded cDNA as sequencing template. Sequenced by immunoSEQ multiplex PCR; TCRdb stores in-frame clones only, minus some. This sample yields about 180,000 clones, of which approximately 49% are seen a single time; about a tenth belongs to the top ten. This clone appeared a few times. Its antigen is unidentified. Treatment noted: oral pan-JAK inhibitor, 5-10 mg twice daily. The CDR3 contains 16 residues. This material consisted of CD8+ T cells sorted from blood, taken around week 53, from a patient treated with tofacitinib. This chain uses TRBV21-1 with TRBJ1-1. TRBV21-1 represents a pseudogene. The TCR sequence derives from a human donor with alopecia areata. CDR3 protein: CASSRGGGEPNTEAFF. CDR3 nucleotides: TGTGCCAGCAGCAGAGGGGGAGGGGAGCCGAACACTGAAGCTTTCTTT.